The 2 T cell receptor beta chains below come from one sample, sequenced in a study of T cell changes during pregnancy in multiple sclerosis. The assay was immunoSEQ multiplex PCR, and TCRdb's table has in-frame clones only and misses some. The sample holds fewer than 110,000 clones, around 91% seen once. The material was peripheral blood, obtained after pregnancy. The receptor source for this set is a female donor with multiple sclerosis, enrolled in a pregnancy study.

This clone came up a few times. The chain joins TRBV11-2 to TRBJ2-3; possibly TRBD2 for D (6 bases). V was shortened by 5 bases and J by 1 base, with 13 bases between the two germline ends. The CDR3 consists of 15 residues. Per germline, CDR1 SGHAT and CDR2 FQNNGV. CDR3 DNA: TGTGCCAGCAGCCGCAACGGGGGTGGCACAGATACGCAGTATTTT. This gives the protein CASSRNGGGTDTQYF.

J is TRBJ2-7 and V is TRBV18; D is undetermined. The germline V gene has CDR1 KGHSH and CDR2 LQKENI. The CDR3 spans 13 residues. With 2 bases removed from V and 2 bases from J, the gap between germline ends came to 7 bases. In DNA form, the CDR3 reads TGTGCCAGCTCACCAACAACCACCTACGAGCAGTACTTC. Protein: CASSPTTTYEQYF.